This paragraph reports one TCR beta chain. The antigen is unknown. This entry is derived from a study of a mutant IDH1 vaccine in newly diagnosed glioma. The overall study: Treatment recipients were roughly 62% male and about 40% female, and their mean age was around 39 years.

This sample's time point: week 35, safety follow-up. Every vaccination contained 300 ug of the mutant IDH1 20-mer peptide and was paired with topical imiquimod. The germline CDR1 and CDR2 sequences are KGHSH and LQKENI. The CDR3 is 13 residues long. The V end was cut by 9 bases, the J end by 0 bases, with 9 bases between. The data were produced by immunoSEQ multiplex PCR, yet TCRdb's version contains in-frame clones alone and is incomplete. The sample holds 31,000 or so clones, around 80% seen once. Sequencing used PBMCs, obtained from a glioma patient whose treatment included an IDH1 peptide vaccine. This chain joins TRBV18 and TRBJ1-5; D is perhaps TRBD1 (5 bases). The sequence was obtained from a woman aged 35 to 49 with glioma. The CDR3 region is CASRGDSNQPQHF. The CDR3 nucleotides are TGTGCCAGTAGAGGGGATAGCAATCAGCCCCAGCATTTT.